Below are 7 T cell receptor beta chains sequenced from a single sample in a study of cytomegalovirus exposure and HLA in healthy donors. A multiplex PCR was run with 60 Vbeta primers and 13 Jbeta primers. Clones were sequenced by immunoSEQ multiplex PCR, and TCRdb holds only the in-frame ones, with some missing. The data show under 200,000 clones, 78% seen once. The sample was PBMCs. Every receptor here comes from a middle-aged woman in good health and CMV-seronegative.

The rearrangement joins TRBV7-2 to TRBJ2-7, with 13 nucleotides matching TRBD2. The CDR3 sequence is 15 residues long. V gave up 5 bases and J gave up 4 bases; unmatched junction bases: 5. Germline assignment: CDR1 SGHTA and CDR2 FQGNSA. The CDR3 protein is CASSTWTSGGYEQYF. The CDR3, as DNA: TGTGCCAGCAGCACTTGGACTAGCGGGGGATACGAGCAGTACTTC.

In its sample, this clone was seen a few times. This chain links TRBV9 with TRBJ2-1; no clear D. V was clipped by 0 bases and J by 0 bases, with 7 bases between them. This CDR3 region has 15 residues. Looked up from germline, CDR1 is SGDLS and CDR2 is YYNGEE. The CDR3 DNA follows: TGTGCCAGCAGCGTAGGAGTGTACTCCTACAATGAGCAGTTCTTC. Translating it yields CASSVGVYSYNEQFF. Based on the CDR3 plus reference TRBV9 and TRBJ2-1, the full variable domain is DSGVTQTPKHLITATGQRVTLRCSPRSGDLSVYWYQQSLDQGLQFLIQYYNGEERAKGNILERFSAQQFPDLHSELNLSSLELGDSALYFCASSVGVYSYNEQFFGPGTRLTVL.

This clone was observed a few times. The chain is built from TRBV11-2 and TRBJ2-1; D is unresolved. This CDR3 is 15 amino acids long. CDR1 and CDR2 from the germline V gene are SGHAT and FQNNGV. V gave up 5 bases and J gave up 0 bases, with 11 bases separating them. The CDR3 reads CASSPTYSSYNEQFF. CDR3 DNA: TGTGCCAGCAGCCCGACTTATTCCTCCTACAATGAGCAGTTCTTC. The full variable domain, completed using reference TRBV11-2 and TRBJ2-1, is EAGVAQSPRYKIIEKRQSVAFWCNPISGHATLYWYQQILGQGPKLLIQFQNNGVVDDSQLPKDRFSAERLKGVDSTLKIQPAKLEDSAVYLCASSPTYSSYNEQFFGPGTRLTVL.

This clone was counted once. The V gene is TRBV5-4, the J gene TRBJ2-7; 11 bases match TRBD2. Per the germline V gene, CDR1 is SGHNT and CDR2 is YYREEE (reference sequence). J was trimmed by 2 bases and V by 4 bases; bases with no gene match: 5. This CDR3 is built from 15 residues. The CDR3 sequence: CASSPSGGLAYEQYF. DNA of the CDR3: TGTGCCAGCAGCCCTAGCGGGGGGCTCGCCTACGAGCAGTACTTC.

The chain uses TRBV2 and TRBJ1-5; perhaps TRBD1 as D (6 bases). The V end was cut by 5 bases, the J end by 7 bases, with 15 bases between. This CDR3 has 14 residues. Germline CDR1 and CDR2: SNHLY and FYNNEI. The CDR3 is CASSKEQGRQPQHF. The DNA of the CDR3 is TGTGCCAGCAGTAAAGAGCAGGGGCGGCAGCCCCAGCATTTT.

This chain connects TRBV7-7 to TRBJ2-7; D might be TRBD2 (5 bases). The CDR3 consists of 13 residues. V dropped 0 bases and J dropped 4 bases, with 7 bases sitting between them. Per the germline V gene, CDR1 is SSHAT and CDR2 is FNYEAQ (reference sequence). In DNA, the CDR3 is TGTGCCAGCAGCTTAGCGGAGGATTACGAGCAGTACTTC. Its translation: CASSLAEDYEQYF.

The chain combines TRBV28 with TRBJ2-7; 11 nucleotides line up with TRBD1. Germline assignment: CDR1 MDHEN and CDR2 SYDVKM. The length of the CDR3 is 15 residues. V shed 4 bases, J shed 3 bases, and the junction held 5 bases outside the gene matches. This CDR3 is CASSSPGTGGYEQYF. The CDR3 DNA is TGTGCCAGCAGTTCTCCAGGGACAGGGGGCTACGAGCAGTACTTC. Full variable domain (outside the CDR3, taken from reference TRBV28 and TRBJ2-7): DVKVTQSSRYLVKRTGEKVFLECVQDMDHENMFWYRQDPGLGLRLIYFSYDVKMKEKGDIPEGYSVSREKKERFSLILESASTNQTSMYLCASSSPGTGGYEQYFGPGTRLTVT.